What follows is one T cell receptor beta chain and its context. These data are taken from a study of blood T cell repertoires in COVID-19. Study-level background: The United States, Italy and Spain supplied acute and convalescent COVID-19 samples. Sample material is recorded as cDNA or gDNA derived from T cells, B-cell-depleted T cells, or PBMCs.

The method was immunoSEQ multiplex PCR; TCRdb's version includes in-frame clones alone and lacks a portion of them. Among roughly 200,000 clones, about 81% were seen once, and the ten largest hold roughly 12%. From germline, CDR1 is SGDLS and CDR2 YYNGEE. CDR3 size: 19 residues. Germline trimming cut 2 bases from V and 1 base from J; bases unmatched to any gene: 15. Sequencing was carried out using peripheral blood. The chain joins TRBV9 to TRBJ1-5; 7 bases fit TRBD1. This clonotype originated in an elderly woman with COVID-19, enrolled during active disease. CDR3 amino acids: CASSVPRTGPRVSNQPQHF. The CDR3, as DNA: TGTGCCAGCAGCGTTCCCCGGACAGGTCCGAGAGTAAGCAATCAGCCCCAGCATTTT. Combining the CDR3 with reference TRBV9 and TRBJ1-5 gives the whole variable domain DSGVTQTPKHLITATGQRVTLRCSPRSGDLSVYWYQQSLDQGLQFLIQYYNGEERAKGNILERFSAQQFPDLHSELNLSSLELGDSALYFCASSVPRTGPRVSNQPQHFGDGTRLSIL.